This T cell receptor beta chain was recovered during a study of beta chain features in type 1 diabetes. Expressed TCRB transcripts were sequenced because the entire RNA isolate underwent reverse transcription. Profiling relied on immunoSEQ multiplex PCR, and the TCRdb table lists in-frame clones only, not all of them. The table includes 130,000 to 150,000 clones, less than 9% detected once. CDR3 length: 14 residues. Trimming pared 1 base from V and 2 bases from J, leaving 8 bases between. Germline V gives CDR1 SGHTA, CDR2 FQGNSA. This clone appeared many times. The antigen remains undetermined. Whole-study findings and limits: The study found fewer insertions and more deletions at VDJ junctions in type 1 diabetes patients. There was a moderate but significant shortening of TCRB CDR3s in all four CD4+ subsets of Type 1 diabetes patients.

The receptor's source is a woman in her thirties in good health. Sequencing was done on a sample of central memory CD4+ T cells from blood. This chain joins TRBV7-2 and TRBJ1-2; no reliable D call. Here the CDR3 DNA reads TGTGCCAGCAGCTTAGGAACACAGAACTATGGCTACACCTTC. Translated: CASSLGTQNYGYTF.